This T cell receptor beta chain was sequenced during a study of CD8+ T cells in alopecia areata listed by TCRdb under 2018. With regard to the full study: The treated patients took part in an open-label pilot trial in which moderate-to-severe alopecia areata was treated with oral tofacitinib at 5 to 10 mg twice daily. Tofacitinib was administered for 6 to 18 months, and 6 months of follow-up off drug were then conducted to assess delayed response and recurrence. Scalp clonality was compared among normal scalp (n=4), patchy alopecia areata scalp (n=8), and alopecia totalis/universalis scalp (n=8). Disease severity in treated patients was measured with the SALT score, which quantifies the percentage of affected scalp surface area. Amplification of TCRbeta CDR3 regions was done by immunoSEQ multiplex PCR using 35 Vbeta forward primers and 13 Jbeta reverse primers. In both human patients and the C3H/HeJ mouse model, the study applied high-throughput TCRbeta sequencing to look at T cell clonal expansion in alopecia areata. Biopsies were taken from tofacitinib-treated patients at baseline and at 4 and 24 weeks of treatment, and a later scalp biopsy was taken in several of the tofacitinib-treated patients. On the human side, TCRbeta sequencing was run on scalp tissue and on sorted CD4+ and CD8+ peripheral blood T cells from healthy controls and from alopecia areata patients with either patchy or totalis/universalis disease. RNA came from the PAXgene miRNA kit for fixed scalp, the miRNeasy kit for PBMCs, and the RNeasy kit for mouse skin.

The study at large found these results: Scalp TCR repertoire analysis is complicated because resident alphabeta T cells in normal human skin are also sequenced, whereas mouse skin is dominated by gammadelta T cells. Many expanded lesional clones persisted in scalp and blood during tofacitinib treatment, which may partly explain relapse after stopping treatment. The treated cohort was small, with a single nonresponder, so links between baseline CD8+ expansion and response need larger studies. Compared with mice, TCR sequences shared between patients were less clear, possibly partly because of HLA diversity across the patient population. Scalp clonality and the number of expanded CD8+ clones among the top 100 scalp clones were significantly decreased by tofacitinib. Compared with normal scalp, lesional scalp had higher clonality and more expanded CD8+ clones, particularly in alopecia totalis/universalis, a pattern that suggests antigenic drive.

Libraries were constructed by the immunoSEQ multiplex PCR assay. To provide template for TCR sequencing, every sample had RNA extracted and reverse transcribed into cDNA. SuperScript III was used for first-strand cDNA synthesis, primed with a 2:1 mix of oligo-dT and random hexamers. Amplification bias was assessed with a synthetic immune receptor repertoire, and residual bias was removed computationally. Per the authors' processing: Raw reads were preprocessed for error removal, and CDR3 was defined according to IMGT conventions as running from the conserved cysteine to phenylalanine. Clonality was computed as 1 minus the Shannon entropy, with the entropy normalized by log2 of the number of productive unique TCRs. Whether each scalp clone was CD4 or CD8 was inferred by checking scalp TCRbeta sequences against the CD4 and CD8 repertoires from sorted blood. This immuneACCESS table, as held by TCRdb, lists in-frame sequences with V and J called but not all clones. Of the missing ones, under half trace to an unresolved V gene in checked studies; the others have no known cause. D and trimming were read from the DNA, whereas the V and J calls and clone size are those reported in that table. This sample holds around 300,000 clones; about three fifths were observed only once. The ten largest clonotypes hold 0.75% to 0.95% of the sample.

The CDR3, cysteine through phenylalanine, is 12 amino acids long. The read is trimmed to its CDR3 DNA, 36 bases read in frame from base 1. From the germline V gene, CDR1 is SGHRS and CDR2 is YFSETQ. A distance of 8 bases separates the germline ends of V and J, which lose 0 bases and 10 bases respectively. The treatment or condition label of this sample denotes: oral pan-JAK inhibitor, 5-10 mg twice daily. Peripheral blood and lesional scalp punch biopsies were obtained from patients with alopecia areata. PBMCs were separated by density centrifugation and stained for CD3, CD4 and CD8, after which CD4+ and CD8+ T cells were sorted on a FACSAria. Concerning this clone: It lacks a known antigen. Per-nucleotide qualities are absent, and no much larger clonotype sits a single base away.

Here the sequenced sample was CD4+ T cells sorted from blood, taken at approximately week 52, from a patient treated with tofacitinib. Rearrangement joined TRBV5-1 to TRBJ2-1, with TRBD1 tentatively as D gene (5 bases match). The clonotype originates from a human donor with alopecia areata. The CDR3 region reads CASSLAWGEQFF. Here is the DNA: TGCGCCAGCAGCTTGGCCTGGGGCGAGCAGTTCTTC.